This T cell receptor (beta chain) was sequenced for a study of blood T cells in healthy people across ages. Between the trimmed V and J ends, which lost 2 bases and 2 bases, there was a span of 10 bases. Germline V CDR1 and CDR2: MNHEY, SVGEGT. This CDR3 is built from 14 residues. Next came a second PCR, run for about 6 to 11 cycles, which used a sample-barcoded 5' primer along with a J-beta primer mix. TCRdb fed the 5' RACE reads into MiXCR, producing one record per CDR3 protein. This sample carries over 600,000 distinct CDR3 sequences, approximately 21% of them seen once, and the ten largest clones take more than 3%. In its sample, this clonotype was seen a few times.

Sequenced material: blood. The J gene is TRBJ2-7, the V gene TRBV6-2 or TRBV6-3; possibly TRBD1 for D (5 bases). The clonotype originates from a man between 65 and 85 years old in good health. The CDR3 bases are TGTGCCAGCAGTTACGAGCAGGGCGCCTACGAGCAGTACTTC. This sequence encodes CASSYEQGAYEQYF.